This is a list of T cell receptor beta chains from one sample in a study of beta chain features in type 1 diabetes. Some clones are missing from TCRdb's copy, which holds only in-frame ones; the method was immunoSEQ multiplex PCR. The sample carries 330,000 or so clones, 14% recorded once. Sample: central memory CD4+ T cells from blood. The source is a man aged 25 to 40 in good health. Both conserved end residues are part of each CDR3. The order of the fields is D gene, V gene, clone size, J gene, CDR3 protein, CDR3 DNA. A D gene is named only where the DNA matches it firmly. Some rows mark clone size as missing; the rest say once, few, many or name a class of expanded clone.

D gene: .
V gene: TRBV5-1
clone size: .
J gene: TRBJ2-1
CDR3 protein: CASSLDPGDYNEQFF
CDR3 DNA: TGCGCCAGCAGCTTGGATCCGGGGGACTACAATGAGCAGTTCTTC

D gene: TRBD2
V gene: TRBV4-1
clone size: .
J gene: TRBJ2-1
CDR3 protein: CASSLAGGAVEQFF
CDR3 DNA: TGCGCCAGCAGCCTAGCGGGGGGAGCGGTTGAGCAGTTCTTC

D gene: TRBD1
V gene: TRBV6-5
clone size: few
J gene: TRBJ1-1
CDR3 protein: CASTLQGATEAFF
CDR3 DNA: TGTGCCAGCACTTTACAGGGGGCGACTGAAGCTTTCTTT

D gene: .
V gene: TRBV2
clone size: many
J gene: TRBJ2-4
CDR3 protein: CASSAIGRGAKNIQYF
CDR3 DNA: TGTGCCAGCAGTGCAATAGGCCGGGGTGCCAAAAACATTCAGTACTTC

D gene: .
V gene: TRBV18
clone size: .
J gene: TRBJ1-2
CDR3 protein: CASSPPVRVGYTF
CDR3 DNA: TGTGCCAGCTCACCACCGGTCAGGGTGGGCTACACCTTC

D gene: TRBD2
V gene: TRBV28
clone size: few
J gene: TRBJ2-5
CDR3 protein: CAPTPGGGSETQYF
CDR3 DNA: TGTGCCCCGACCCCGGGAGGAGGCTCGGAGACCCAGTACTTC

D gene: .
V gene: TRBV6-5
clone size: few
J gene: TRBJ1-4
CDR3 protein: CASSYDMQGEKLFF
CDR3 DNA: TGTGCCAGCAGTTACGACATGCAAGGGGAAAAACTGTTTTTT

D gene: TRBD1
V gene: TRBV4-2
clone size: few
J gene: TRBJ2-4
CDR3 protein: CASSPDRDWAKNIQYF
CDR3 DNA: TGTGCCAGCAGCCCGGACAGGGACTGGGCCAAAAACATTCAGTACTTC

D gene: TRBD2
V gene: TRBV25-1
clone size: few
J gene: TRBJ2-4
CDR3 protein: CASSEPIAGLNIQYF
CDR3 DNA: TGTGCCAGCAGTGAGCCGATAGCGGGGTTAAACATTCAGTACTTC

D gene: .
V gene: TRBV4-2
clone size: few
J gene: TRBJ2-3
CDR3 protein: CASSQFGGLTDTQYF
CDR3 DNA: TGTGCCAGCAGCCAGTTCGGGGGTTTGACAGATACGCAGTATTTT

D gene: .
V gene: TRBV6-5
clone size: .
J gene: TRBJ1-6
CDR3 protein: CASTRTANSPLHF
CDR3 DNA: TGTGCCAGCACAAGGACGGCCAATTCACCCCTCCACTTT

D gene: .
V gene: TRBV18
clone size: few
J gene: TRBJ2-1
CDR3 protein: CASDLGETHYNEQFF
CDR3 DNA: TGTGCCAGCGACCTAGGGGAAACACACTACAATGAGCAGTTCTTC

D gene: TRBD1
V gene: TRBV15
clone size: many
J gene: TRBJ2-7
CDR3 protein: CATSRGSRDRAGEQYF
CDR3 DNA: TGTGCCACCAGCAGAGGGTCCCGGGACAGGGCGGGCGAGCAGTACTTC

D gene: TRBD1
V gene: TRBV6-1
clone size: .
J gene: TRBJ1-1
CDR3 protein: CASRDGTGQTNGAFF
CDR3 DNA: TGTGCCAGCAGGGATGGGACAGGCCAAACTAATGGAGCTTTCTTT

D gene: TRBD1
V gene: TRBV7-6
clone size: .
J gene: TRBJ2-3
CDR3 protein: CASSLPFGQAYTDTQYF
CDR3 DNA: TGTGCCAGCAGCTTACCCTTCGGACAGGCCTACACAGATACGCAGTATTTT

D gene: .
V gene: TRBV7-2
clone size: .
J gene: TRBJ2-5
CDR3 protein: CASSLVLQGTQYF
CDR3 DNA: TGTGCCAGCAGCTTAGTGCTGCAGGGGACCCAGTACTTC

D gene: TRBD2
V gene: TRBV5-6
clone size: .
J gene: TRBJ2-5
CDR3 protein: CASSLELAGAVGTQYF
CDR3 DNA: TGTGCCAGCAGCCTGGAACTAGCGGGAGCTGTGGGGACCCAGTACTTC

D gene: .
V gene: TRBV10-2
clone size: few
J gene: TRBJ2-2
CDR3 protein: CASSPLAVTRDTGELFF
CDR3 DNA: TGCGCCAGCAGCCCCCTCGCAGTTACCAGGGACACCGGGGAGCTGTTTTTT

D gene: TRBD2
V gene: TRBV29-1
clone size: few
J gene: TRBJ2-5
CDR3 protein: CSVVGTSGGETQYF
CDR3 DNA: TGCAGCGTTGTCGGGACTAGCGGGGGAGAGACCCAGTACTTC

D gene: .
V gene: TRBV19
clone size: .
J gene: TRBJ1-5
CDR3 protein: CASSNQRNQPQHF
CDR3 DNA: TGTGCCAGTAGTAATCAGCGCAATCAGCCCCAGCATTTT

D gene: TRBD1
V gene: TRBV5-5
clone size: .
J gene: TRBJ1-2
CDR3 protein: CAIEVGTGELDGYTF
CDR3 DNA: TGTGCCATCGAGGTCGGGACAGGAGAATTGGATGGCTACACCTTC

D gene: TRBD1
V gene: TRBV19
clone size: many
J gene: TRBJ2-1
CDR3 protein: CASTKTRTGYNEQFF
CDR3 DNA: TGTGCCAGTACCAAGACCCGGACAGGGTACAATGAGCAGTTCTTC

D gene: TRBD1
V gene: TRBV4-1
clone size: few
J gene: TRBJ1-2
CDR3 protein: CASSHGTENYGYTF
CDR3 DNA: TGTGCCAGCAGCCACGGGACAGAGAACTATGGCTACACCTTC

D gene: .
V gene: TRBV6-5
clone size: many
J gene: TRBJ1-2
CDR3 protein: CASSPDRWIRYGYTF
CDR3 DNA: TGTGCCAGCAGTCCTGACAGATGGATTCGGTATGGCTACACCTTC

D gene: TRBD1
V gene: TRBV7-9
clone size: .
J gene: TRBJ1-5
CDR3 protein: CASSMGQGNQPQHF
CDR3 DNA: TGTGCCAGCAGCATGGGACAGGGCAATCAGCCCCAGCATTTT

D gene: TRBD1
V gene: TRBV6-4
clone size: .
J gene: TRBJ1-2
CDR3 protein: CASSYGQAPYGYTF
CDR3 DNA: TGTGCCAGCAGTTACGGACAGGCCCCCTATGGCTACACCTTC

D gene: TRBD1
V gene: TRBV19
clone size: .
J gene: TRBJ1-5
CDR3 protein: CASSIDQGAGQPQHF
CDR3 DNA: TGTGCCAGTAGTATAGATCAGGGGGCGGGTCAGCCCCAGCATTTT

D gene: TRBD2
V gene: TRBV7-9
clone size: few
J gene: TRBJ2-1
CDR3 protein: CASSLGGLVGNEQFF
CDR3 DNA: TGTGCCAGCAGTTTGGGTGGACTAGTAGGGAATGAGCAGTTCTTC

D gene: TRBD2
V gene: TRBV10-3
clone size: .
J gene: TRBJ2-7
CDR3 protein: CAISASGGPFEQYF
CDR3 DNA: TGTGCCATCAGTGCTAGCGGGGGGCCCTTCGAGCAGTACTTC

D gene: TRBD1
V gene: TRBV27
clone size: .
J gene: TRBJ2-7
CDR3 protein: CASRAGTGGVRSNEQYF
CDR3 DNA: TGTGCCAGCAGAGCCGGGACAGGGGGCGTTCGGTCTAACGAGCAGTACTTC

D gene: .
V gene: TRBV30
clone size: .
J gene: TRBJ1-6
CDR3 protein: CAWSGPGRRNSPLHF
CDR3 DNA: TGTGCCTGGAGTGGACCGGGACGTCGGAATTCACCCCTCCACTTT

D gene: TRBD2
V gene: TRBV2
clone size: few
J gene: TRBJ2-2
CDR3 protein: CASRGLANTGELFF
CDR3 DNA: TGTGCCAGCAGGGGACTAGCGAACACCGGGGAGCTGTTTTTT

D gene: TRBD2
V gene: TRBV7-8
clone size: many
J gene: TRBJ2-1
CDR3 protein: CASSLGGTSSNNEQFF
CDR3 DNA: TGTGCCAGCAGCTTAGGTGGGACTAGCAGTAACAATGAGCAGTTCTTC

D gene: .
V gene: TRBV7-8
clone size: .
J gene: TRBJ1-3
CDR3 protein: CASSLKGMLGNTIYF
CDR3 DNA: TGTGCCAGCAGCTTAAAAGGGATGCTCGGAAACACCATATATTTT

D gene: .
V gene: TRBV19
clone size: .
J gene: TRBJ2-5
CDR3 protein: CASSTTSFLETQYF
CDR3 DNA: TGTGCCAGTAGTACCACTAGCTTCTTGGAGACCCAGTACTTC

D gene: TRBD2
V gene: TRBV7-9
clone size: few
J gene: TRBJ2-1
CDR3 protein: CASSPLAGGNNEQFF
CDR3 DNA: TGTGCCAGCAGCCCCCTAGCGGGAGGGAACAATGAGCAGTTCTTC

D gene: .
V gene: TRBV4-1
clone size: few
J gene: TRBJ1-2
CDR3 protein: CASSQGSGTINYGYTF
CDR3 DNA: TGCGCCAGCAGCCAAGGGTCGGGGACGATTAACTATGGCTACACCTTC

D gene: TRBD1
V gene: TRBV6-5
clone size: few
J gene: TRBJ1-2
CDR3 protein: CASSYSRGQGGYGYTF
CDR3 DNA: TGTGCCAGCAGTTACTCGAGAGGACAGGGGGGTTATGGCTACACCTTC

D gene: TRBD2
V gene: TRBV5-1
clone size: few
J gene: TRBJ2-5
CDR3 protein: CASTLGGRAKETQYF
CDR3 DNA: TGCGCCAGCACTTTGGGGGGGAGAGCTAAAGAGACCCAGTACTTC

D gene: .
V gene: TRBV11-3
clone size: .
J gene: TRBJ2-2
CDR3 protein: CASGGANTGELFF
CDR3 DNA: TGTGCTTCAGGAGGGGCGAACACCGGGGAGCTGTTTTTT

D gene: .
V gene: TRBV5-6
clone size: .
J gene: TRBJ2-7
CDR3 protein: CASSLTRPYEQYF
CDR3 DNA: TGTGCCAGCAGCTTGACCAGGCCCTACGAGCAGTACTTC

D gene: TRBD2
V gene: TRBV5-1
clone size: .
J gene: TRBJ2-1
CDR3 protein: CASNGLAGGNEQFF
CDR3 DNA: TGCGCCAGCAACGGACTAGCGGGAGGCAATGAGCAGTTCTTC

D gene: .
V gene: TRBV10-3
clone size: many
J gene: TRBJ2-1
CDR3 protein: CAISGGRRSSYNEQFF
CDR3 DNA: TGTGCCATCAGTGGGGGCCGCAGGAGCTCCTACAATGAGCAGTTCTTC

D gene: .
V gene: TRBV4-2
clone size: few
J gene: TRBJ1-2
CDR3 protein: CASSQVTQGSGGYTF
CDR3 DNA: TGTGCCAGCAGCCAAGTCACACAAGGGTCTGGTGGCTACACCTTC

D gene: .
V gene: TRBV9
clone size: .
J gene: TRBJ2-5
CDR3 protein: CASSVGQGQETQYF
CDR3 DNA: TGTGCCAGCAGCGTAGGGCAGGGACAAGAGACCCAGTACTTC

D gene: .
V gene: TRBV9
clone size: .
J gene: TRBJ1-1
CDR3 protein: CASSVGEMNTEAFF
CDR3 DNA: TGTGCCAGCAGCGTTGGGGAAATGAACACTGAAGCTTTCTTT

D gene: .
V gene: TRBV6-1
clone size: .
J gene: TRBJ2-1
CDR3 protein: CASSDGGDSYNEQFF
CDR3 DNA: TGTGCCAGCAGTGACGGCGGGGACTCCTACAATGAGCAGTTCTTC